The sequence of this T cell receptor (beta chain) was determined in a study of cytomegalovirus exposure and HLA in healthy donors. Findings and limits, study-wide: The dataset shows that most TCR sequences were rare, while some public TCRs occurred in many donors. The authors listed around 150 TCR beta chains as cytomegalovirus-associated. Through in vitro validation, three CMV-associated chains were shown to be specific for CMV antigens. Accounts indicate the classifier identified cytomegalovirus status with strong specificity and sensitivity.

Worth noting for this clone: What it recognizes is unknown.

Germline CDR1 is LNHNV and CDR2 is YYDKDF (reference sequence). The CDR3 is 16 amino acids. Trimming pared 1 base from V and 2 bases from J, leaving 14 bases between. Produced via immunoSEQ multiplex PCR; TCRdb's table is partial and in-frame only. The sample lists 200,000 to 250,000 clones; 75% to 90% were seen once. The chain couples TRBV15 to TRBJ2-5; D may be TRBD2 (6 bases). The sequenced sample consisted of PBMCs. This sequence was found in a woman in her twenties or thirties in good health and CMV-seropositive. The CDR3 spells CATSRVTGSGQETQYF. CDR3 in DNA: TGTGCCACCAGCAGAGTGACCGGGAGTGGTCAAGAGACCCAGTACTTC.